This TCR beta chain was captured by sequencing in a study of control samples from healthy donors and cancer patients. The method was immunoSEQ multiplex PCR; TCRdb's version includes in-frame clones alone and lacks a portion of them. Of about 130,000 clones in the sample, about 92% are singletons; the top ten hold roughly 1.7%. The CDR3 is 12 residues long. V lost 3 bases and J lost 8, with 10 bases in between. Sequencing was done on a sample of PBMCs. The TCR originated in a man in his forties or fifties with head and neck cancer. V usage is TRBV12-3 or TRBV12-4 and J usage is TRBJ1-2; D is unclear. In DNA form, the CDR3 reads TGTGCCAGCAGTTTTACGCAGCGAGGCTACACCTTC. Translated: CASSFTQRGYTF.